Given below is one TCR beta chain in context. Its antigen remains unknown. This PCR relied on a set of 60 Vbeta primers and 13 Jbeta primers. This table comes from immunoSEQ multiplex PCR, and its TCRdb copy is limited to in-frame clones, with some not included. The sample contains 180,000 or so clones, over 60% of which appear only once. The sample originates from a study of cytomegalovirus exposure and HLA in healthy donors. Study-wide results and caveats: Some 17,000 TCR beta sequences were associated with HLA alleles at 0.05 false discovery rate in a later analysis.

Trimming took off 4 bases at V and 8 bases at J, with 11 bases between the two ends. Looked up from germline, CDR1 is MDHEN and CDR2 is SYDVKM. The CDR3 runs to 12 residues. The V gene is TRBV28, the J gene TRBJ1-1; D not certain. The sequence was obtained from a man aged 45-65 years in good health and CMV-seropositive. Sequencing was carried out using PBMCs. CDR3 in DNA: TGTGCCAGCAGTTCAGAGGTCTTAGAAGCTTTCTTT. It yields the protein CASSSEVLEAFF.